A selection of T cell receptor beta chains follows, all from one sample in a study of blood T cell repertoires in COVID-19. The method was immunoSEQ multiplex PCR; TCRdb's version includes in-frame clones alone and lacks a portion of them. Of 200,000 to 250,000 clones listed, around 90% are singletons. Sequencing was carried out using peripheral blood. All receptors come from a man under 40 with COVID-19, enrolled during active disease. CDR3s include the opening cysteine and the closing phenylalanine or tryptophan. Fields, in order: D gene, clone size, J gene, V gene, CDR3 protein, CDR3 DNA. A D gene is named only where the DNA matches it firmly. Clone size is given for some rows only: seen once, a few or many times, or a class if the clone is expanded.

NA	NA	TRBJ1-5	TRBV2	CASMLNRDQPQHF	TGTGCCAGCATGCTGAACCGCGATCAGCCCCAGCATTTT
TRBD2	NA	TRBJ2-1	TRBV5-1	CASSLVAGGSYNEQFF	TGCGCCAGCAGCTTGGTAGCGGGGGGCTCCTACAATGAGCAGTTCTTC
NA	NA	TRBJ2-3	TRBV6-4	CASSDAVGTDTQYF	TGTGCCAGCAGTGACGCGGTTGGCACAGATACGCAGTATTTT
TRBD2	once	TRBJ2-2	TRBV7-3	CASSLSSSGRLSGGELFF	TGTGCCAGCAGCTTAAGTTCTAGCGGGAGGCTGTCTGGCGGGGAGCTGTTTTTT
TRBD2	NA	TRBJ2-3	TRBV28	CASSSGLGTSGIPSTDTQYF	TGTGCCAGCAGTTCCGGGTTAGGGACTAGCGGGATTCCAAGCACAGATACGCAGTATTTT
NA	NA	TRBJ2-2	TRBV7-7	CASSPRARGDTGELFF	TGTGCCAGCAGCCCTAGGGCGCGGGGCGACACCGGGGAGCTGTTTTTT
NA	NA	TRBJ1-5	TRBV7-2	CASSPRAGPLNQPQHF	TGTGCCAGCAGCCCCCGGGCAGGGCCTCTCAATCAGCCCCAGCATTTT
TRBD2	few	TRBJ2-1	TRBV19	CASSLSGGYHNEQFF	TGTGCCAGTAGCTTGAGCGGGGGGTATCACAATGAGCAGTTCTTC
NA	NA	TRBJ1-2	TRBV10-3	CAIGTQGSSTF	TGTGCCATCGGAACTCAGGGGTCTAGCACCTTC
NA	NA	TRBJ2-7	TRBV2	CASSETGYYEQYF	TGTGCCAGCAGTGAAACGGGGTACTACGAGCAGTACTTC
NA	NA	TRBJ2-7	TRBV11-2	CASSQGVEYGGQYF	TGTGCCAGCAGCCAAGGAGTGGAATACGGGGGGCAGTACTTC
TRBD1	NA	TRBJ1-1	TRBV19	CASSTGGWNTEAFF	TGTGCCAGTTCGACAGGGGGATGGAACACTGAAGCTTTCTTT
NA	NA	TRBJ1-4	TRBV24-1	CATSGQEGEKLFF	TGTGCCACCAGTGGTCAGGAGGGAGAAAAACTGTTTTTT
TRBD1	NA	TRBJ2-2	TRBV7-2	CASSWTGVGNTGELFF	TGTGCCAGCAGCTGGACAGGGGTAGGGAACACCGGGGAGCTGTTTTTT
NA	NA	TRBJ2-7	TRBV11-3	CASSLEGPYEQYF	TGTGCCAGCAGCTTGGAGGGCCCCTACGAGCAGTACTTC
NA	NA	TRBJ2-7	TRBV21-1	CASSKIKSSGRYEQYF	TGTGCCAGCAGCAAAATAAAATCCAGCGGTAGGTACGAGCAGTACTTC
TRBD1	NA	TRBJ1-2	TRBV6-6	CASSRDRTNYGYTF	TGTGCCAGCAGTCGGGACAGGACGAACTATGGCTACACCTTC
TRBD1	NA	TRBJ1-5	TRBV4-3	CASSQGTGLQPQHF	TGCGCCAGCAGCCAAGGGACAGGGCTTCAGCCCCAGCATTTT
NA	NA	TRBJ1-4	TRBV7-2	CASSLATDNEKLFF	TGTGCCAGCAGCTTAGCGACAGATAATGAAAAACTGTTTTTT
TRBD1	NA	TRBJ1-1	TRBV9	CASSFRGHGTEAFF	TGTGCCAGCAGCTTTAGGGGGCATGGGACTGAAGCTTTCTTT
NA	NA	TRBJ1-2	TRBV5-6	CASSGGAGGLYGYTF	TGTGCCAGCAGCGGAGGGGCGGGGGGACTCTATGGCTACACCTTC
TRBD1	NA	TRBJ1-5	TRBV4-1	CASHTGQGGKEPQHF	TGCGCCAGCCATACCGGACAGGGAGGGAAAGAGCCCCAGCATTTT
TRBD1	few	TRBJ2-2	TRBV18	CASSPRTGVTGELFF	TGTGCCAGCTCACCCAGGACAGGGGTTACCGGGGAGCTGTTTTTT
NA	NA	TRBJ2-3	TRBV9	CASSVGQDTQYF	TGTGCCAGCAGCGTAGGACAGGATACGCAGTATTTT
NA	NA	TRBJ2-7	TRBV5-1	CASSFIPGKIYEQYF	TGCGCCAGCAGCTTTATCCCCGGGAAGATCTACGAGCAGTACTTC
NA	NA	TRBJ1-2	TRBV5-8	CASSPATQSDYGYTF	TGTGCCAGCAGCCCTGCAACTCAATCGGACTATGGCTACACCTTC
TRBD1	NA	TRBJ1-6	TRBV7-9	CASSFPYRGRGPSPLHF	TGTGCCAGCAGCTTCCCCTACAGGGGAAGAGGGCCCTCACCCCTCCACTTT
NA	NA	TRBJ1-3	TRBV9	CASSVVHSGNTIYF	TGTGCCAGCAGCGTAGTTCACTCTGGAAACACCATATATTTT
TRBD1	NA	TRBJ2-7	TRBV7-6	CASSLAPGQGYEQYF	TGTGCCAGCAGCCTAGCCCCGGGACAGGGCTACGAGCAGTACTTC
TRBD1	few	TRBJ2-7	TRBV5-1	CASSWTGSSYEQYF	TGCGCCAGCAGCTGGACAGGGAGCTCCTACGAGCAGTACTTC
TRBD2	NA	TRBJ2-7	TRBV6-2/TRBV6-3	CASSSGGFGEQYF	TGTGCCAGCAGCTCGGGGGGTTTTGGGGAGCAGTACTTC
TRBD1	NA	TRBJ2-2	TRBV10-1	CASSKDREITGELFF	TGCGCCAGCAGTAAGGACAGGGAAATCACCGGGGAGCTGTTTTTT
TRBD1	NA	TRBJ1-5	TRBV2	CATRQGGSNQPQHF	TGTGCCACCCGACAGGGGGGTAGCAATCAGCCCCAGCATTTT
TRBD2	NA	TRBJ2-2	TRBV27	CASRKTSGRSGELFF	TGTGCCAGCAGGAAGACTAGCGGGAGGTCCGGGGAGCTGTTTTTT
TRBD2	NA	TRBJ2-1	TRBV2	CASRTRTSGGKNEQFF	TGTGCCAGCAGGACTAGAACTAGCGGGGGGAAGAATGAGCAGTTCTTC
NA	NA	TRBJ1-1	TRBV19	CASSIRVGVYTEAFF	TGTGCCAGTAGTATTCGGGTCGGGGTATACACTGAAGCTTTCTTT
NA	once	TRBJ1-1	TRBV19	CASSMRHKNTEAFF	TGTGCCAGTAGTATGAGACATAAGAACACTGAAGCTTTCTTT
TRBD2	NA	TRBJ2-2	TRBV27	CASAPRGRAWGDTGELFF	TGTGCCAGCGCCCCCCGCGGGAGGGCCTGGGGGGACACCGGGGAGCTGTTTTTT
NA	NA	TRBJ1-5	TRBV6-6	CASSYSQRGSNQPQHF	TGTGCCAGCAGTTACTCGCAAAGGGGTAGCAATCAGCCCCAGCATTTT
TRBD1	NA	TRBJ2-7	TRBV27	CASLPGTGPYEQYF	TGTGCCAGCCTACCCGGGACAGGGCCCTACGAGCAGTACTTC
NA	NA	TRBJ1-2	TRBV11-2	CASSSYLGVDYTF	TGTGCCAGCAGCTCCTACCTCGGGGTGGACTACACCTTC